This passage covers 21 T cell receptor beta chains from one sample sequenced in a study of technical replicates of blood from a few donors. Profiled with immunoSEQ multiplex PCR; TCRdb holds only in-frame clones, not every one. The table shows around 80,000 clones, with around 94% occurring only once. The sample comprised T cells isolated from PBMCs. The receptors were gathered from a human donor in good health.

CDR3 in amino acids: CASSYIFTDTQYF. The CDR3 coding sequence is TGTGCCAGCAGCTATATCTTCACAGATACGCAGTATTTT. The rearrangement uses TRBV27 and TRBJ2-3, with D hard to call. Trimming took off 6 bases at V and 2 bases at J, with 9 bases between the two ends. The germline gives CDR1 MNHEY, CDR2 SMNVEV (reference sequence). The CDR3 consists of 13 residues.

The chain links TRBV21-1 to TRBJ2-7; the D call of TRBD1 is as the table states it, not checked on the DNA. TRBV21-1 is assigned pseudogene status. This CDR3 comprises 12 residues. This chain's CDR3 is CASSGPYYEQYF. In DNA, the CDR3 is TGTGCCAGCTCAGGGCCCTACTACGAGCAGTACTTC.

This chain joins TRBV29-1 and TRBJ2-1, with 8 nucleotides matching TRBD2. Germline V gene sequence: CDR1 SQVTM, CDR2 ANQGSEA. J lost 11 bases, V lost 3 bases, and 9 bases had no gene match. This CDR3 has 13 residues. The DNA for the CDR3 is TGCAGCGTTGAGCGGCGGGAGGAGGTTCAGCAGTTCTTC. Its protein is CSVERREEVQQFF.

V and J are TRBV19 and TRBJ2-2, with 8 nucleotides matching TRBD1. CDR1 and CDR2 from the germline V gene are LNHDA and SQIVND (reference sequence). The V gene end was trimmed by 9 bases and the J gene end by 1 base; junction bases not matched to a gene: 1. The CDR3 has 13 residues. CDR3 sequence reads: CASGTGNTGELFF. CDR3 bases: TGTGCCAGCGGGACAGGGAACACCGGGGAGCTGTTTTTT.

DNA of the CDR3: TGTGCCAGCAGTTCAGCGGGCGGAATCTACAATGAGCAGTTCTTC. It codes for CASSSAGGIYNEQFF. This chain joins TRBV28 and TRBJ2-1; a weak D match, TRBD2 (6 bases). The V end was cut by 4 bases, the J end by 3 bases, with 13 bases between. CDR3 length: 15 residues. Looked up from germline, CDR1 is MDHEN and CDR2 is SYDVKM.

CDR3 loop: CSVVSLLAGGETQYF. Here the CDR3 DNA reads TGCAGCGTTGTCTCGCTATTAGCGGGGGGGGAGACCCAGTACTTC. The chain is built from TRBV29-1 and TRBJ2-5; TRBD2 aligns across 11 bases. This CDR3 is 15 amino acids long. J gave up 5 bases and V 4 bases, and 9 bases lay outside the gene matches. Germline CDR1 is SQVTM and CDR2 is ANQGSEA.

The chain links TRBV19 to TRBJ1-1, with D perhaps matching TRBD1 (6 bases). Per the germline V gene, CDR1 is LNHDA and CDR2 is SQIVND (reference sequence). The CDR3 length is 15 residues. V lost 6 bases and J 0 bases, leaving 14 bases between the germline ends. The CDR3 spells CASRELQGMNTEAFF. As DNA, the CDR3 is TGTGCCAGTAGGGAACTCCAGGGGATGAACACTGAAGCTTTCTTT. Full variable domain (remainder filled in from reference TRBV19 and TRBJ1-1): DGGITQSPKYLFRKEGQNVTLSCEQNLNHDAMYWYRQDPGQGLRLIYYSQIVNDFQKGDIAEGYSVSREKKESFPLTVTSAQKNPTAFYLCASRELQGMNTEAFFGQGTRLTVV.

The CDR3 loop is CASSFQGVGAYEQYF. As DNA, the CDR3 is TGCGCCAGCAGCTTCCAGGGGGTGGGGGCCTACGAGCAGTACTTC. This chain links TRBV5-1 with TRBJ2-7; 7 nucleotides line up with TRBD1. J lost 2 bases, V lost 2 bases, and 7 bases had no gene match. The CDR3 covers 15 residues. Germline V gene lookup returns CDR1 SGHRS and CDR2 YFSETQ.

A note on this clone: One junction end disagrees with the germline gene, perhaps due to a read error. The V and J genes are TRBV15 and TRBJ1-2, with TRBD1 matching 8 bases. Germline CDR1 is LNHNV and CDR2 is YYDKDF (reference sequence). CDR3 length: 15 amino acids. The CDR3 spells CATSGDRGHYYGYTF. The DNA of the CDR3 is TGTGCCACCAGCGGAGACAGGGGCCATTATTATGGCTACACCTTC.

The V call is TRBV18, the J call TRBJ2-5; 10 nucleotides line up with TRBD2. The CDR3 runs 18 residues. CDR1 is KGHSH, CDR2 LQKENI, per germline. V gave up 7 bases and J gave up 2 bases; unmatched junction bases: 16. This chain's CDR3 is CASFNRSPGLASQETQYF. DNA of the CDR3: TGTGCCAGCTTTAACCGGTCTCCGGGACTAGCGTCTCAAGAGACCCAGTACTTC.

CDR3 bases: TGTGCCTGGGGGCCCCTGTTGAGCACCGGGGAGCTGTTTTTT. Protein sequence: CAWGPLLSTGELFF. The chain employs TRBV30 and TRBJ2-2; no clear D gene. Trimming stripped 5 bases from V and 4 bases from J, with 14 bases between. Looked up from germline, CDR1 is GTSNPN and CDR2 is SVGIG (reference sequence). The length of the CDR3 is 14 residues. Variable domain in full (rest from reference TRBV30 and TRBJ2-2): SQTIHQWPATLVQPVGSPLSLECTVEGTSNPNLYWYRQAAGRGLQLLFYSVGIGQISSEVPQNLSASRPQDRQFILSSKKLLLSDSGFYLCAWGPLLSTGELFFGEGSRLTVL.

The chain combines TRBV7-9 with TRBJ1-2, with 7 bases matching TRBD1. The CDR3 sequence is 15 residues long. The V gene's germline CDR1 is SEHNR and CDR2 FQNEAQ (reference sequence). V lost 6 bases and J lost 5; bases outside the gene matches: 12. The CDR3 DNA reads TGTGCCAGCAGGGAAGGGAGAGGGGACAGATATGGCTACACCTTC. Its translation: CASREGRGDRYGYTF.

The CDR3 nucleotides read TGTGCCAGCAGCTTGGCAGGCGGGGGCACAGATACGCAGTATTTT. This codes for CASSLAGGGTDTQYF. The gene calls are TRBV5-4 and TRBJ2-3, with D possibly matching TRBD2 (6 bases). CDR1 is SGHNT, CDR2 YYREEE, per germline (reference sequence). The CDR3 extends over 15 amino acids. The V end lost 0 bases, the J end lost 1 base, and 9 bases lay between the germline ends.

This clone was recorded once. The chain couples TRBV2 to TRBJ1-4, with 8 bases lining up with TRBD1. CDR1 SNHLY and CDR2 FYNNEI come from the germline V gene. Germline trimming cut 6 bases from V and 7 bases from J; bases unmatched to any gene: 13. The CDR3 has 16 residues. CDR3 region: CASSPTRQGSGEKLFF. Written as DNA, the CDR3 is TGTGCCAGCAGCCCCACGCGACAGGGGTCAGGTGAAAAACTGTTTTTT.

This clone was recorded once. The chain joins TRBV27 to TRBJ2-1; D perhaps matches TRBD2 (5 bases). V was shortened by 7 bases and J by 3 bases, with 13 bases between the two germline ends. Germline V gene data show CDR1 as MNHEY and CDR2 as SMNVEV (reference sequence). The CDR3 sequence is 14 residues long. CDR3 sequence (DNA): TGTGCCAGCATCTTGTATAGCGACTACAATGAGCAGTTCTTC. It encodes CASILYSDYNEQFF.

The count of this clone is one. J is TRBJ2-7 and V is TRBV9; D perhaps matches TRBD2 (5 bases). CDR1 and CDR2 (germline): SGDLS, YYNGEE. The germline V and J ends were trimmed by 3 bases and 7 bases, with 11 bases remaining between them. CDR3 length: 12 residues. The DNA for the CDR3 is TGTGCCAGCAGCGCTAATGAGCGGGAGCAGTACTTC. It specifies CASSANEREQYF.

CDR3 sequence: CASSQQGDEKLFF. CDR3 sequence (DNA): TGTGCCAGTAGTCAGCAGGGGGATGAAAAACTGTTTTTT. This chain links TRBV19 with TRBJ1-4; TRBD1 matches 7 bases. The germline gives CDR1 LNHDA, CDR2 SQIVND (reference sequence). This CDR3 comprises 13 residues. The V and J ends lost 5 bases and 6 bases, in that order; junction bases with no gene match: 3. Based on the CDR3 plus reference TRBV19 and TRBJ1-4, the full variable domain is DGGITQSPKYLFRKEGQNVTLSCEQNLNHDAMYWYRQDPGQGLRLIYYSQIVNDFQKGDIAEGYSVSREKKESFPLTVTSAQKNPTAFYLCASSQQGDEKLFFGSGTQLSVL.

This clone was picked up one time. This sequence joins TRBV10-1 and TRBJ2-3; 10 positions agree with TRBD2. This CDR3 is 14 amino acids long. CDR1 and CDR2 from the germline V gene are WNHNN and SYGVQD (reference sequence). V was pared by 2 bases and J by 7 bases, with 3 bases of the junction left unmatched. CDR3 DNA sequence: TGCGCCAGCAGTGAGATAGCGGGAGGAAATACGCAGTATTTT. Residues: CASSEIAGGNTQYF.

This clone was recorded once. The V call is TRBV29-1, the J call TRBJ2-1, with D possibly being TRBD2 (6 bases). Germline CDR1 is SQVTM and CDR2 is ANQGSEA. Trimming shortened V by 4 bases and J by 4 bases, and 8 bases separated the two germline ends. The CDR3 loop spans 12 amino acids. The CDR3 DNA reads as TGCAGCGTTGCGGGAGTTTACAATGAGCAGTTCTTC. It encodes CSVAGVYNEQFF.

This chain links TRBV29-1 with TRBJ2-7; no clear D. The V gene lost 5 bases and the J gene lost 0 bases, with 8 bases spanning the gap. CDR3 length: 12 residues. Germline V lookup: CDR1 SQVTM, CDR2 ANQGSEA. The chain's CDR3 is CSVLAPSYEQYF. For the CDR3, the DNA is TGCAGCGTTCTGGCACCCTCCTACGAGCAGTACTTC.

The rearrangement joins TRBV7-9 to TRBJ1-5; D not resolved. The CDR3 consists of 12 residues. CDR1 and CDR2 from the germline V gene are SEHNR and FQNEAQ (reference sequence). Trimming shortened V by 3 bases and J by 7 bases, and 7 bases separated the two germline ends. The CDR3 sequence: CASSFSGQPQHF. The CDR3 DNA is TGTGCCAGCAGCTTTTCAGGACAGCCCCAGCATTTT.